This TCR beta chain originates from a study of T-cell reconstitution after alpha-beta-depleted transplantation in children (dated by TCRdb to between 2015 and 2016). Regarding the complete study: Using TCR repertoire profiling, the study followed T-cell immune reconstitution in a quantitative way in children after TCRalphabeta/CD19-depleted allogeneic hematopoietic cell transplantation. General findings and caveats noted by the study authors: The high TCRbeta diversity at day 60 in some patients was ascribed to recipient T cells and intrathymic progenitors that had survived conditioning. Apparently early alphabetaT-cell count recovery about two months after transplant reportedly relied on only several hundred rapidly expanded clones derived from non-depleted graft cells. The frequencies of hyperexpanded clones fell over the following months, and after one year, T-cell counts and TCRbeta diversity were mostly attributed to newly produced T cells.

V is reduced by 6 bases and J by 5 bases, leaving a spacing of 15 bases between them. The CDR3 contains 14 residues, cysteine and phenylalanine counted. Only the CDR3 region is kept as DNA, spanning 42 bases read in frame from base 1. Libraries were constructed by PCR. The instrument was an Illumina HiSeq 2500. TCR library preparation used molecular barcoding, with unique molecular identifiers applied to normalize quantification of the TCRbeta repertoire. Clones were called with MiXCR by TCRdb after fastp trimmed the public reads at Q25, and only in-frame beta chains were retained. Entries that share a CDR3 protein sequence are merged under the most common genes and DNA. This sample comprises 600,000 to 800,000 distinct CDR3 sequences, about 12% of them detected only once. The ten largest clonotypes hold roughly 0.84% of the sample. Explained via the paper, the treatment or condition label denotes: allogeneic hematopoietic cell transplantation with graft depleted of TCRalphabeta T cells and CD19 B cells. TCRalphabeta/CD19-depleted allogeneic hematopoietic cell grafts were given to the transplant recipients, all of whom were children.

This clonotype showed up many times. What antigen it recognizes has not been identified. The record has no base qualities; no much larger clone is one base away. Sequenced material: PBMCs, taken before TCRalphabeta/CD19-depleted stem cell transplant. The chain employs TRBV12-3 or TRBV12-4 and TRBJ2-3; the D gene is perhaps TRBD1 or TRBD2, each of them matching over 7 bases. The sequence was obtained from a girl aged 2 to 10 with congenital amegakaryocytic thrombocytopenia, due to receive a stem cell transplant. The nucleotide sequence is given as TGTGCCAGCAGACACGACAGGGAGGGAGATACGCAGTATTTT. Translated, it gives CASRHDREGDTQYF.